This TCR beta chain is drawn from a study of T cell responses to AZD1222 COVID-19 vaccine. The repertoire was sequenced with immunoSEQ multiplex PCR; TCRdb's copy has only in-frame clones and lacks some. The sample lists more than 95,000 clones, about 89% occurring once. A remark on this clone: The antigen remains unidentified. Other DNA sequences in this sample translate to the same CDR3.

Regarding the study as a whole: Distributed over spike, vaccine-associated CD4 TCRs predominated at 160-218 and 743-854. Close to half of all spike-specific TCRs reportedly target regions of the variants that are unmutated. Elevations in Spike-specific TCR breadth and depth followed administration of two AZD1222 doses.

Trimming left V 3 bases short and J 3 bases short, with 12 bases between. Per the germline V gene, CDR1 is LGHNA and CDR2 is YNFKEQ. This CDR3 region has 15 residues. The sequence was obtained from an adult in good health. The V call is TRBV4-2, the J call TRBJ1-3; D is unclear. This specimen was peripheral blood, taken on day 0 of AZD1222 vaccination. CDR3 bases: TGTGCCAGCAGCCAGGAGGGAACAGTTGGAAACACCATATATTTT. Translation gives CASSQEGTVGNTIYF.